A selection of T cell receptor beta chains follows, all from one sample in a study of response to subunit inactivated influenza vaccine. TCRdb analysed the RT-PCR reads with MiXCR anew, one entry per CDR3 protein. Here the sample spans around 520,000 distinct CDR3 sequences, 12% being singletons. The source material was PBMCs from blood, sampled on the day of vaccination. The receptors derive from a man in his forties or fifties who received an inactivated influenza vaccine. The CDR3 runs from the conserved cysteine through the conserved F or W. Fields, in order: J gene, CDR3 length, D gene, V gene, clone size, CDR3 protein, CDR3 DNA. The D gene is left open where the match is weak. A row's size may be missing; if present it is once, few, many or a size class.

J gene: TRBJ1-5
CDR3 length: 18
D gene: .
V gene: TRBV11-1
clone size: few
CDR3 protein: CASMKGLGDTIDNQPQHF
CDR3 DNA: TGTGCCAGCATGAAGGGTCTCGGGGACACCATCGACAATCAGCCCCAGCATTTT

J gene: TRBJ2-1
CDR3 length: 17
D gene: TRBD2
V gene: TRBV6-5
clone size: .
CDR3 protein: CASSYAELAGPYNEQFF
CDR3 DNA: TGTGCCAGCAGTTACGCGGAACTAGCGGGACCCTACAATGAGCAGTTCTTC

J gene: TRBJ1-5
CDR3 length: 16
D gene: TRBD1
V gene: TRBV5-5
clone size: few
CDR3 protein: CASSFTTGQNNQPQHF
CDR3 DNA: TGTGCCAGCAGCTTCACGACAGGGCAAAACAATCAGCCCCAGCATTTT

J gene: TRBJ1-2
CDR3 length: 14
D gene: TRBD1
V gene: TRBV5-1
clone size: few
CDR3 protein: CASSSENRGGGYTF
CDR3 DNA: TGCGCCAGCAGCTCCGAAAACAGGGGCGGAGGCTACACCTTC

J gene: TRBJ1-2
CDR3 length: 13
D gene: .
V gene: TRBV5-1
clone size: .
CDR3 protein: CASSRGEGYGYTF
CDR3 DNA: TGCGCCAGCAGCCGGGGGGAAGGTTATGGCTACACCTTC

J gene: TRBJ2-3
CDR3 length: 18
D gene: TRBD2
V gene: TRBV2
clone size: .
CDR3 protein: CASRELAVHILSTDTQYF
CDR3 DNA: TGTGCCAGCAGGGAGCTAGCGGTCCATATTCTTAGCACAGATACGCAGTATTTT

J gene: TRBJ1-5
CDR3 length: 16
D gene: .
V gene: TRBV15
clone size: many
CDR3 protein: CATSRDVGRASGPQHF
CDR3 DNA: TGTGCCACCAGCAGAGATGTGGGAAGGGCCTCGGGGCCCCAGCATTTT

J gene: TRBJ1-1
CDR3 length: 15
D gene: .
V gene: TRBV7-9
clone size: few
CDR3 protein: CASSLVPHMNTEAFF
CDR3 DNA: TGTGCCAGCAGCTTAGTCCCCCACATGAACACTGAAGCTTTCTTT

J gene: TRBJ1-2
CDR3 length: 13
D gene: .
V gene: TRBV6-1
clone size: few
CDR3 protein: CASTRAGYYGYTF
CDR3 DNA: TGTGCCAGCACTAGAGCGGGGTACTATGGCTACACCTTC

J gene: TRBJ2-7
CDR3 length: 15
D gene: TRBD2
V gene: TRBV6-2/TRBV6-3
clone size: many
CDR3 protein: CASSLTSGSSYEQYF
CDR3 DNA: TGCGCCAGCAGCTTGACTAGCGGGAGCTCCTACGAGCAGTACTTC

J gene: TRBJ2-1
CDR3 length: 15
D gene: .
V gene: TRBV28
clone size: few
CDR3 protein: CASSLWGARYNEQFF
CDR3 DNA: TGTGCCAGCAGTTTATGGGGGGCGAGGTACAATGAGCAGTTCTTC

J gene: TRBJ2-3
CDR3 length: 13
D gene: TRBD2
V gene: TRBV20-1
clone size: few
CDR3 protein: CSAKAGSGVTQYF
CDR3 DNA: TGCAGTGCTAAAGCGGGTAGCGGGGTTACGCAGTATTTT

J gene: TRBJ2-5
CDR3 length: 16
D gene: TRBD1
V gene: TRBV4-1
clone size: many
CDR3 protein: CASSQVGDRGSETQYF
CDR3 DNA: TGCGCCAGCAGCCAAGTCGGGGACAGGGGGTCAGAGACCCAGTACTTC

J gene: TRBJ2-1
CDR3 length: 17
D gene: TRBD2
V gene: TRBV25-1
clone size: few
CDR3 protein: CASSESLAGSSYNEQFF
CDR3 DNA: TGTGCCAGCAGTGAATCCTTAGCGGGGAGCTCCTACAATGAGCAGTTCTTC

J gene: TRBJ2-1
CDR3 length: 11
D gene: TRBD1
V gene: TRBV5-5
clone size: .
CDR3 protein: CASSFRGPVIF
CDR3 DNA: TGTGCCAGCAGCTTCAGGGGGCCAGTGATCTTC

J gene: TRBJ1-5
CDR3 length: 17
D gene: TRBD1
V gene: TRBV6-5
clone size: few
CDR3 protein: CASSFVAGGAGNQPQHF
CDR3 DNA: TGTGCCAGCAGTTTTGTAGCAGGGGGGGCCGGCAATCAGCCCCAGCATTTT

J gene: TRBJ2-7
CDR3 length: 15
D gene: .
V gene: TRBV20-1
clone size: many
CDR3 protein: CSARVGPTRDYEQYF
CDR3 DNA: TGCAGTGCTAGGGTAGGTCCGACAAGGGACTACGAGCAGTACTTC

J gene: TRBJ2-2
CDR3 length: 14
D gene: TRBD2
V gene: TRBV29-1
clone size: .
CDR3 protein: CSVDLAGPTGELFF
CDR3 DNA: TGCAGCGTTGACCTAGCGGGGCCGACCGGGGAGCTGTTTTTT

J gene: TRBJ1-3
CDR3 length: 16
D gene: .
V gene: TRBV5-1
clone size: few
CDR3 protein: CASSLGADPSGNTIYF
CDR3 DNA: TGCGCCAGCAGCTTGGGAGCAGACCCCTCTGGAAACACCATATATTTT

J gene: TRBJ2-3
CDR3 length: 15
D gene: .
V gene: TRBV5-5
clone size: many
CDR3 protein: CASSLRPGGTDTQYF
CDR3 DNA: TGTGCCAGCAGCTTGCGACCCGGGGGCACAGATACGCAGTATTTT

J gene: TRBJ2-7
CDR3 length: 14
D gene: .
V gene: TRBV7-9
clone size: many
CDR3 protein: CASSLQGTLARQYF
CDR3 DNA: TGTGCCAGCAGCTTGCAGGGTACCCTAGCGCGGCAGTACTTC

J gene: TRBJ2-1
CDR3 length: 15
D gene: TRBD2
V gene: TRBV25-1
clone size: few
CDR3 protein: CASSVTGGYYNEQFF
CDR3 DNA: TGTGCCAGCAGTGTTACGGGGGGGTATTACAATGAGCAGTTCTTC

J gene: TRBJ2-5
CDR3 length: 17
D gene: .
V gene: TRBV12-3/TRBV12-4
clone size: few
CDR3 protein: CASSLFGDGSPQETQYF
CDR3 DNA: TGTGCCAGCAGTTTATTCGGGGACGGCTCGCCCCAAGAGACCCAGTACTTC

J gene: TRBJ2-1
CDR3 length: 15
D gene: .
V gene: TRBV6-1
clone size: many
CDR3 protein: CASSPIAVQTNEQFF
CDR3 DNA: TGTGCCAGCAGTCCAATAGCGGTTCAAACCAATGAGCAGTTCTTC

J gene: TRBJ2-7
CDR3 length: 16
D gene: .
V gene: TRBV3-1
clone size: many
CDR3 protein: CASSQDRGQSSYEQYF
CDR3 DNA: TGTGCCAGCAGCCAAGATCGGGGCCAGAGCTCCTACGAGCAGTACTTC

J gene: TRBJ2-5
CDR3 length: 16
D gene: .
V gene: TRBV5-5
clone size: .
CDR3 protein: CASSLKYRDVTETQYF
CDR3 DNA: TGTGCCAGCAGCTTGAAGTACAGGGACGTTACAGAGACCCAGTACTTC